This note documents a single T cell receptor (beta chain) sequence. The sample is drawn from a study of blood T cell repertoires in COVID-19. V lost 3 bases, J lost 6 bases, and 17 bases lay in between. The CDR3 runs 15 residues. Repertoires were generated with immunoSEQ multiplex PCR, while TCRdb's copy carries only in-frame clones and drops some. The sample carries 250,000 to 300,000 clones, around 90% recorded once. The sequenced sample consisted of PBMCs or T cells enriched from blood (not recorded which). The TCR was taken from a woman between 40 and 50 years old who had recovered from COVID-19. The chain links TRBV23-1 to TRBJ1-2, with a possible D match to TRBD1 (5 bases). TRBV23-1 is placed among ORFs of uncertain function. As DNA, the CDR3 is TGCGCCAGCAGTCAGGGCGGGGAGGGGAGCGATGGCTACACCTTC. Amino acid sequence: CASSQGGEGSDGYTF.